These 4 T cell receptor beta chains were all obtained from the same sample, sequenced in a study of beta chain features in type 1 diabetes. As every portion of the isolated RNA was reverse transcribed, the sequencing read expressed TCRB transcripts. The data were produced by immunoSEQ multiplex PCR, yet TCRdb's version contains in-frame clones alone and is incomplete. The data contain around 280,000 clones, around 7.3% of them seen just once; the ten biggest clones take up roughly 1%. The sample taken for sequencing was central memory CD4+ T cells from blood. The receptors here all came from a young woman in good health.

This rearrangement joins TRBV29-1 to TRBJ2-1; TRBD2 matches 8 bases. The length of the CDR3 is 14 residues. Trimming at V came to 6 bases and at J to 1 base, leaving 5 bases not matched to a gene. Germline V lookup: CDR1 SQVTM, CDR2 ANQGSEA. CDR3 loop: CSVGGGLSYNEQFF. The DNA of the CDR3 is TGCAGCGTGGGCGGGGGGTTATCCTACAATGAGCAGTTCTTC.

This chain connects TRBV5-1 to TRBJ2-5, with 8 bases matching TRBD2. Per germline, CDR1 SGHRS and CDR2 YFSETQ. The CDR3 consists of 14 residues. V lost 3 bases, J lost 5 bases, and 6 bases stayed unmatched. The CDR3 reads CASSSRGAGETQYF. The DNA of the CDR3 is TGCGCCAGCAGCTCGCGGGGGGCCGGGGAGACCCAGTACTTC.

The sample holds a few counts of this clone. The chain uses TRBV27 and TRBJ2-7; TRBD2 aligns across 8 bases. This CDR3 region has 15 residues. V dropped 6 bases and J dropped 1; count of bases not matched to a gene: 8. Germline CDR1 is MNHEY and CDR2 is SMNVEV (reference sequence). DNA of the CDR3: TGTGCCAGCAGGTATAGCGGGGACCGGTCCTACGAGCAGTACTTC. Translating it yields CASRYSGDRSYEQYF.

This rearrangement joins TRBV5-1 to TRBJ2-3; TRBD2 matches at 14 bases. The V segment lost 4 bases and the J segment 6 bases; nucleotides outside the gene matches: 4. The CDR3 extends over 15 amino acids. CDR1 is SGHRS, CDR2 YFSETQ, per germline. CDR3 bases: TGCGCCAGCAGCCAGGGACTAGCGGGAGTCGATACGCAGTATTTT. It encodes CASSQGLAGVDTQYF. Filled out from reference TRBV5-1 and TRBJ2-3, the complete variable domain reads KAGVTQTPRYLIKTRGQQVTLSCSPISGHRSVSWYQQTPGQGLQFLFEYFSETQRNKGNFPGRFSGRQFSNSRSEMNVSTLELGDSALYLCASSQGLAGVDTQYFGPGTRLTVL.